Listed here is a single T cell receptor beta chain. The target antigen is unknown. The ends lost 4 bases at V and 6 bases at J; junction bases unmatched: 3. This CDR3 comprises 13 residues. The germline V gene encodes CDR1 LNHDA and CDR2 SQIVND (reference sequence). A multiplex PCR was run with 60 Vbeta primers and 13 Jbeta primers. Clones were sequenced by immunoSEQ multiplex PCR, and TCRdb holds only the in-frame ones, with some missing. The sample has about 180,000 clones, over 80% seen once. This specimen belongs to a study of cytomegalovirus exposure and HLA in healthy donors. Study-wide findings and caveats: Association of a missense DCLRE1C variant with TCR beta V- and J-gene trimming was reported in a later analysis. The CMV antigen specificity of a few CMV-associated chains was confirmed through in vitro analysis.

Sequencing was carried out using PBMCs. The rearrangement uses TRBV19 and TRBJ2-4, with 7 bases fitting TRBD1. This TCR derives from a boy aged 2-15 years in good health and CMV-seronegative. The chain's CDR3 is CASSKAGGNIQYF. DNA of the CDR3: TGTGCCAGTAGTAAGGCAGGGGGAAACATTCAGTACTTC.